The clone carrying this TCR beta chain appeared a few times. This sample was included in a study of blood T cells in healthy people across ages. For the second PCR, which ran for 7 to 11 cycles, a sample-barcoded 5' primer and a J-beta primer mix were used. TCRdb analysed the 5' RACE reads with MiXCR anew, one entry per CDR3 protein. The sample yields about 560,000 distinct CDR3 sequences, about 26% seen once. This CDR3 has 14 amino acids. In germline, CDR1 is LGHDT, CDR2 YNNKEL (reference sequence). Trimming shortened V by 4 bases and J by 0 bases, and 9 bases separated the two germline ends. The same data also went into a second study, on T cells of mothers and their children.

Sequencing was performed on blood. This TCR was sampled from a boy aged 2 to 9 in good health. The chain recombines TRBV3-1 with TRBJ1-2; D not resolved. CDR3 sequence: CASSRAGANYGYTF. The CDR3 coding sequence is TGTGCCAGCAGCCGGGCAGGAGCTAACTATGGCTACACCTTC.